This entry describes one T cell receptor (beta chain). Its antigen is not known. This sample was included in a study of cytomegalovirus exposure and HLA in healthy donors. In the PCR, 60 Vbeta and 13 Jbeta primers were used. Profiling relied on immunoSEQ multiplex PCR, and the TCRdb table lists in-frame clones only, not all of them. The sample has around 190,000 clones; around 80% are singletons. Germline CDR1 reads SGHTA; CDR2 reads FQGNSA. The CDR3 sequence is 15 residues long. V was pared by 3 bases and J by 4 bases, with 15 bases between. Overall study results and limits: CMV antigen specificity of three CMV-associated chains was confirmed in vitro. It was reportedly the case that the classifier diagnosed cytomegalovirus status with high specificity and sensitivity. In an earlier analysis, about 90% or about 30%: the productive usage of most TCR beta V segments. The sole available immune exposure information was CMV serostatus.

This TCR came from a woman between 35 and 50 years old in good health and CMV-seronegative. Specimen: PBMCs. J is TRBJ2-5 and V is TRBV7-2, with D unclear. The CDR3 sequence: CASSFGQNIVETQYF. The CDR3 region has the DNA TGTGCCAGCAGCTTCGGTCAAAATATTGTAGAGACCCAGTACTTC.